This T cell receptor beta chain stems from a study of T cells in Graves' hyperthyroidism and ophthalmopathy. The germline V and J ends were trimmed by 4 bases and 2 bases, with 13 bases remaining between them. CDR3 length equals 16 residues. Germline CDR1 and CDR2: SGHRS and YFSETQ. Amplified regions were TCR beta CDR3 sequences from RNA transcripts. First-round RT-PCR with HTBI primers amplified the TCR CDR3 region. TCRdb ran MiXCR on the multiplex PCR reads and lists one entry per CDR3 protein. Counted here are around 720,000 distinct CDR3 sequences, 35% occurring once; the ten biggest clones make up roughly 30%.

The chain joins TRBV5-1 to TRBJ2-6, with D tentatively TRBD1 or TRBD2 (5 bases each). The source is a woman between 40 and 50 years old with Graves' hyperthyroidism. The sequenced material came from blood. CDR3 nucleotides: TGCGCCAGCAGCCCGGCCCGGGGCACTGGGGCCAACGTCCTGACTTTC. This gives the protein CASSPARGTGANVLTF.